Presented here are 14 T cell receptor beta chains from one specimen sequenced in a study of graft-versus-host responses after intestinal transplantation. Processing of graft tissue released intraepithelial and lamina propria lymphocytes. The assay was immunoSEQ multiplex PCR, and TCRdb's table has in-frame clones only and misses some. The table shows just under 65,000 clones, with roughly 90% occurring only once. Specimen: ileum tissue, collected approximately 56 weeks after transplant. All receptors derive from a human patient who received an intestinal transplant, so some T cells may come from the graft donor.

In nucleotides, the CDR3 is TGCGCCAGCAGCTCTCGATACGGGGGCGATGAAAAACTGTTTTTT. This encodes CASSSRYGGDEKLFF. The V call is TRBV5-1, the J call TRBJ1-4, with a possible D match to TRBD1 (6 bases). Trimming removed 3 bases from V and 6 bases from J, with 15 bases in between. This CDR3 region has 15 residues. Looked up from germline, CDR1 is SGHRS and CDR2 is YFSETQ. Full variable domain (rest looked up from reference TRBV5-1 and TRBJ1-4): KAGVTQTPRYLIKTRGQQVTLSCSPISGHRSVSWYQQTPGQGLQFLFEYFSETQRNKGNFPGRFSGRQFSNSRSEMNVSTLELGDSALYLCASSSRYGGDEKLFFGSGTQLSVL.

This chain joins TRBV5-4 and TRBJ2-5, with a tentative D call TRBD2 (6 bases). The CDR3 consists of 16 residues. The ends were cut back, 3 bases at V and 4 bases at J, with 19 bases in the middle. Germline values: CDR1 SGHNT, CDR2 YYREEE (reference sequence). Here the CDR3 DNA reads TGTGCCAGCAGCTACGGAGGGGAACTGGGGGGAGAGACCCAGTACTTC. Its protein product is CASSYGGELGGETQYF.

As DNA, the CDR3 is TGTGCCAGCAGCCCCCACTGGCGGGAGGGCCCAAGCCATACCTACGAGCAGTACTTC. Translation gives CASSPHWREGPSHTYEQYF. The V call is TRBV5-6, the J call TRBJ2-7; 9 positions agree with TRBD2. With V trimmed by 4 bases and J by 2 bases, 19 bases remained unmatched. The CDR3 consists of 19 residues. Per the germline V gene, CDR1 is SGHDT and CDR2 is YYEEEE. The variable domain in full, with the rest retrieved from reference TRBV5-6 and TRBJ2-7, is DAGVTQSPTHLIKTRGQQVTLRCSPKSGHDTVSWYQQALGQGPQFIFQYYEEEERQRGNFPDRFSGHQFPNYSSELNVNALLLGDSALYLCASSPHWREGPSHTYEQYFGPGTRLTVT.

The chain joins TRBV5-1 to TRBJ2-3, with D possibly matching TRBD2 (6 bases). Trimming took 2 bases from V and 3 from J, leaving 16 bases between them. CDR1 SGHRS and CDR2 YFSETQ come from the germline V gene. The CDR3 totals 16 residues. The CDR3 nucleotides are TGCGCCAGCAGCTTCTTGGCGGGGATAGGGACAGATACGCAGTATTTT. It translates to CASSFLAGIGTDTQYF.

The gene calls are TRBV5-4 and TRBJ1-2, with 7 bases that match TRBD1. The CDR3 covers 13 residues. The junction had 9 bases not matched to a gene; V was cut back by 7 bases and J by 6 bases. Per the germline V gene, CDR1 is SGHNT and CDR2 is YYREEE (reference sequence). The CDR3, as DNA: TGTGCCAGCGCCGACAGGGAAGCGGATGGCTACACCTTC. Translation: CASADREADGYTF.

J is TRBJ1-4 and V is TRBV2; the D is unclear. Germline CDR1 SNHLY, CDR2 FYNNEI. Trimming cost V 7 bases and J 4 bases, with 13 bases left between them. This CDR3 region has 14 residues. CDR3 nucleotides: TGTGCCAGCAAGCCTGGGCGGAGTAATGAAAAACTGTTTTTT. Translating gives CASKPGRSNEKLFF.

The rearrangement links TRBV27 to TRBJ2-7, with TRBD2 identical over 9 bases. Germline values: CDR1 MNHEY, CDR2 SMNVEV (reference sequence). The CDR3 covers 15 residues. Germline trimming cut 3 bases from V and 0 bases from J; bases unmatched to any gene: 3. The CDR3 nucleotides read TGTGCCAGCAGTTTGGCGGGAGGGCTCTCCTACGAGCAGTACTTC. It encodes CASSLAGGLSYEQYF.

The chain is built from TRBV23-1 and TRBJ1-3, with a possible D match to TRBD1 (6 bases). TRBV23-1 falls under the ORF class, with uncertain function. The CDR3 is made up of 16 amino acids. The V end was cut by 2 bases, the J end by 0 bases, with 11 bases between. CDR3 amino acids: CASSQTTGDSGNTIYF. The DNA for the CDR3 is TGCGCCAGCAGTCAAACGACAGGCGACTCTGGAAACACCATATATTTT.

This clone was found a few times. J is TRBJ1-5 and V is TRBV7-6; D may be TRBD1 (6 bases). Trimming took off 1 base at V and 4 bases at J, with 14 bases between the two ends. The length of the CDR3 is 16 residues. The germline CDR1 and CDR2 sequences are SGHVS and FNYEAQ. CDR3 sequence (DNA): TGTGCCAGCAGCTTAGAGGGGGGGGCGGGTAATCAGCCCCAGCATTTT. Protein product: CASSLEGGAGNQPQHF.

The chain couples TRBV7-3 to TRBJ1-2; D unresolved. CDR3 length: 13 residues. Germline CDR1 and CDR2: SGHTA and FQGTGA. V gave up 5 bases and J gave up 5 bases, with 12 bases separating them. The CDR3 loop is CASSPGISYGYTF. The CDR3 coding sequence is TGTGCCAGCAGCCCCGGGATTTCTTATGGCTACACCTTC.

This chain joins TRBV4-1 and TRBJ2-7; a possible D gene is TRBD1 (6 bases). V was pared by 2 bases and J by 0 bases, with 14 bases between. Germline CDR1 and CDR2: MGHRA and YSYEKL. The CDR3 runs to 16 residues. CDR3 sequence (DNA): TGCGCCAGCAGCCAATCCGCCGGGACACTCTCCTACGAGCAGTACTTC. As protein: CASSQSAGTLSYEQYF.

The chain carries TRBV4-2 and TRBJ2-3; possibly TRBD2 for D (8 bases). The CDR3 is 16 amino acids. CDR1 and CDR2 (germline): LGHNA, YNFKEQ. Trimming cost V 1 base and J 9 bases, with 20 bases left between them. DNA for the CDR3: TGTGCCAGCAGCCAAGGTTTTTCGACGGGAGGGGGCACGCAGTATTTT. Its protein is CASSQGFSTGGGTQYF.

The genes are TRBV4-2 and TRBJ2-7, with D possibly matching TRBD2 (6 bases). The V gene lost 4 bases and the J gene lost 0 bases, with 10 bases spanning the gap. The CDR3 runs 14 residues. Germline loops: CDR1 LGHNA, CDR2 YNFKEQ. The CDR3 region has the DNA TGTGCCAGCAGCCCCCTAGCGAGCTCCTACGAGCAGTACTTC. As protein: CASSPLASSYEQYF.

V and J are TRBV5-1 and TRBJ2-5; D gene unclear. The CDR3 runs to 14 residues. Germline CDR1 is SGHRS and CDR2 is YFSETQ. V was trimmed by 2 bases and J by 0 bases, leaving 8 bases between them. The DNA of the CDR3 is TGCGCCAGCAGCTTACGGGCGTACCAAGAGACCCAGTACTTC. Its translation is CASSLRAYQETQYF.